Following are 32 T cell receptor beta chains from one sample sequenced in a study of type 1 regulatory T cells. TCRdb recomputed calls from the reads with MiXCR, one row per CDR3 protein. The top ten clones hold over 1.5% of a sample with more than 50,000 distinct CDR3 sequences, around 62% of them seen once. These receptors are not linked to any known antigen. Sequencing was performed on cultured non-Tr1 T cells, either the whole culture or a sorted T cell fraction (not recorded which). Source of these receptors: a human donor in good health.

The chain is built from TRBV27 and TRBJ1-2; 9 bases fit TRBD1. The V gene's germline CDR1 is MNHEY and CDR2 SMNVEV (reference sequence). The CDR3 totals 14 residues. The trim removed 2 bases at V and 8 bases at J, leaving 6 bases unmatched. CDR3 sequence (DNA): TGTGCCAGCAGTTTAAGGGACAGGGCTGGCGGCTACACCTTC. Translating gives CASSLRDRAGGYTF.

The CDR3 protein is CASSYWTELDTDTQYF. Written as DNA, the CDR3 is TGTGCCAGCAGTTACTGGACTGAACTAGACACAGATACGCAGTATTTT. The genes are TRBV6-2 or TRBV6-3 and TRBJ2-3, with D possibly matching TRBD2 (5 bases). The CDR3 is made up of 16 amino acids. The V and J ends lost 1 base and 2 bases respectively, with 13 bases between them. Germline CDR1 MNHEY, CDR2 SVGEGT.

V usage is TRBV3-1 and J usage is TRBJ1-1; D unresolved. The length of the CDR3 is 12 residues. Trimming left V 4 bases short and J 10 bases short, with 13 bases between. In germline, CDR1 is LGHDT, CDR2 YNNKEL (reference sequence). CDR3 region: CASSLPGRGAFF. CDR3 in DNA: TGTGCCAGCAGCCTCCCCGGCCGGGGAGCTTTCTTT.

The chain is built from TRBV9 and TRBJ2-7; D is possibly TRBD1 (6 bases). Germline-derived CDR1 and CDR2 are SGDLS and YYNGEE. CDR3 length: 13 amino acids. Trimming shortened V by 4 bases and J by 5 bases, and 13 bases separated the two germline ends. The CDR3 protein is CASSPQQGHEQYF. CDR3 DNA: TGTGCCAGCAGCCCACAACAGGGCCACGAGCAGTACTTC.

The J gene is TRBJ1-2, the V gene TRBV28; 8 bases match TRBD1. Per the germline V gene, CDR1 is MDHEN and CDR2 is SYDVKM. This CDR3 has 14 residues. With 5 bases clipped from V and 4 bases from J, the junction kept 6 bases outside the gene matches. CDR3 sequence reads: CASSLPGQAYGYTF. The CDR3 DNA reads TGTGCCAGCAGTCTCCCGGGACAGGCCTATGGCTACACCTTC.

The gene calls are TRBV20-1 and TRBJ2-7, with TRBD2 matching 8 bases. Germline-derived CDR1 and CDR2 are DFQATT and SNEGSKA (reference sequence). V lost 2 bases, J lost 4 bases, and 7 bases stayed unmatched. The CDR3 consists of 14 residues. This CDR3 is CSARRAGESYEQYF. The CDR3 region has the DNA TGCAGTGCTAGAAGAGCGGGAGAGTCATACGAGCAGTACTTC.

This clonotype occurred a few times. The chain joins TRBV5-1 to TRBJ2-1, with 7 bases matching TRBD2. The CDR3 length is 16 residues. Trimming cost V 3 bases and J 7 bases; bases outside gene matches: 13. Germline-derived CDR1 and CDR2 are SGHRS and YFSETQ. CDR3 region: CASSSGGSWARNEQFF. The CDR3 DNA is TGCGCCAGCAGCTCCGGCGGGAGCTGGGCTAGGAATGAGCAGTTCTTC.

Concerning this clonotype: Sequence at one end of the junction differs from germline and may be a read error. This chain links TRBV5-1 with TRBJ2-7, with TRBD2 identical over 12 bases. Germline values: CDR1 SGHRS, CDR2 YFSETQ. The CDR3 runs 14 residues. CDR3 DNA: TGCGCGAGCAAGACTAGCGGGAGATCCTACGAGCAGTACTTC. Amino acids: CASKTSGRSYEQYF.

The CDR3 region is CASSLVSGRLGYNEQFF. CDR3 bases: TGCGCCAGCAGCTTGGTGTCGGGACGACTTGGGTACAATGAGCAGTTCTTC. The gene calls are TRBV5-1 and TRBJ2-1; perhaps D is TRBD1 or TRBD2 (5 bases each). Germline V gene data show CDR1 as SGHRS and CDR2 as YFSETQ. There are 17 residues in the CDR3. The V and J ends lost 0 bases and 4 bases respectively, with 17 bases between them.

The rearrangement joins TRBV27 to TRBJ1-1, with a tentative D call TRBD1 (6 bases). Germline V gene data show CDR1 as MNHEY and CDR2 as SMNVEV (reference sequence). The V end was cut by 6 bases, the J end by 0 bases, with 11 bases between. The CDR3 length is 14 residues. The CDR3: CASSKQGLNTEAFF. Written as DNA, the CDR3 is TGTGCCAGCAGCAAACAGGGATTGAACACTGAAGCTTTCTTT.

In nucleotides, the CDR3 is TGTGCCAGCTCACCGGGGGTAGATACGCAGTATTTT. Amino acid sequence: CASSPGVDTQYF. The V call is TRBV18, the J call TRBJ2-3; D is tentatively TRBD1 or TRBD2 (5 bases each). The germline V gene encodes CDR1 KGHSH and CDR2 LQKENI. Trimming removed 3 bases from V and 5 bases from J, with 6 bases in between. This CDR3 spans 12 amino acids.

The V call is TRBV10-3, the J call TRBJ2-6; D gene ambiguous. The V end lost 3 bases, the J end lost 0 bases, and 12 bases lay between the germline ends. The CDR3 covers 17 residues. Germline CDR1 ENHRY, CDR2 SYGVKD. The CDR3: CAISEGHTTSGANVLTF. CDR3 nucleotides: TGTGCCATCAGTGAAGGTCACACCACCTCTGGGGCCAACGTCCTGACTTTC.

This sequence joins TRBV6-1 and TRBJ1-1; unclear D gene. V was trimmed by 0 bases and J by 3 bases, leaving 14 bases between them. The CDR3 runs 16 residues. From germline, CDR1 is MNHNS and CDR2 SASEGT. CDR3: CASSEAWKVYDTEAFF. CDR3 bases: TGTGCCAGCAGTGAAGCTTGGAAGGTGTATGACACTGAAGCTTTCTTT.

Here the CDR3 DNA reads TGCAGTGCTAGCCAGGGACAGGGGATGGACGAGCAGTACTTC. Amino acids: CSASQGQGMDEQYF. The chain links TRBV20-1 to TRBJ2-7; 10 bases line up with TRBD1. The ends lost 3 bases at V and 5 bases at J; junction bases unmatched: 7. Germline lookup yields CDR1 DFQATT and CDR2 SNEGSKA (reference sequence). CDR3 length: 14 amino acids.

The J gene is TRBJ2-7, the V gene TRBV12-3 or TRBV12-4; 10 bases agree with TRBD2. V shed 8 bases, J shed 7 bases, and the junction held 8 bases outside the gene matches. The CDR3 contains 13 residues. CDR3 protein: CASGSGRPPEQYF. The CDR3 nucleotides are TGTGCCAGCGGTAGCGGGAGGCCCCCTGAGCAGTACTTC.

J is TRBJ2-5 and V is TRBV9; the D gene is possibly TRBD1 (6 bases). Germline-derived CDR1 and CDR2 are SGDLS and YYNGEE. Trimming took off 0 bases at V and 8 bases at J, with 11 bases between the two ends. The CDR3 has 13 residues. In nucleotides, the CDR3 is TGTGCCAGCAGCGTAGGACCAGGGGAAACCCAGTACTTC. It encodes CASSVGPGETQYF.

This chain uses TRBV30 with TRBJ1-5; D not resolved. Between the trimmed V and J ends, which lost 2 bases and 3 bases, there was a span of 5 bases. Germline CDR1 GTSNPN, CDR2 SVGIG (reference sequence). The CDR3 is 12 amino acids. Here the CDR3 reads CAWSTVNQPQHF. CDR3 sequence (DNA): TGTGCCTGGAGTACAGTCAATCAGCCCCAGCATTTT.

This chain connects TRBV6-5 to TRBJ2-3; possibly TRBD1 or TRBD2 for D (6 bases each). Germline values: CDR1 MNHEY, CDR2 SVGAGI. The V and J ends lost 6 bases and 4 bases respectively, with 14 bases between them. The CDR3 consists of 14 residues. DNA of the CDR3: TGTGCCAGCAGAAAGGTCGGGGGCCCAGATACGCAGTATTTT. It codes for CASRKVGGPDTQYF.

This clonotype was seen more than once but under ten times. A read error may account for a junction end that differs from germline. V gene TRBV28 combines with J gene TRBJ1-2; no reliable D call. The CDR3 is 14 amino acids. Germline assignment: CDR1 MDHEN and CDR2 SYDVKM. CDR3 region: CASSFGRWNYDYTF. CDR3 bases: TGTGCCAGCAGTTTTGGCAGGTGGAACTATGACTACACCTTC.

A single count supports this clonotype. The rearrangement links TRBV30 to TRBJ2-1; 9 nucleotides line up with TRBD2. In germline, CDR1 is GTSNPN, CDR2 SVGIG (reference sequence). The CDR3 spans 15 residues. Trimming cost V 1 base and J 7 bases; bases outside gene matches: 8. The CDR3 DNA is TGTGCCTGGAGTGGGGGTAGCGGGAGTATGAATGAGCAGTTCTTC. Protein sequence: CAWSGGSGSMNEQFF. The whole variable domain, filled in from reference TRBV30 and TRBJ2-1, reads SQTIHQWPATLVQPVGSPLSLECTVEGTSNPNLYWYRQAAGRGLQLLFYSVGIGQISSEVPQNLSASRPQDRQFILSSKKLLLSDSGFYLCAWSGGSGSMNEQFFGPGTRLTVL.

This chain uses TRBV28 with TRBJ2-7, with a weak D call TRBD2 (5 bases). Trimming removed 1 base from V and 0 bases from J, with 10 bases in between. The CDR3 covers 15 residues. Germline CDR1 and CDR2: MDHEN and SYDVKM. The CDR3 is CASSLYVGSSYEQYF. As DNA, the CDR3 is TGTGCCAGCAGTTTATACGTAGGGAGCTCCTACGAGCAGTACTTC.

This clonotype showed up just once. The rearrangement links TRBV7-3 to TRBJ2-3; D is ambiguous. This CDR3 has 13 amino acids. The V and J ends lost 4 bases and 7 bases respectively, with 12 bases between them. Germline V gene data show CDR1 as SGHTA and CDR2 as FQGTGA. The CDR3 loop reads CASSSYYGNTQYF. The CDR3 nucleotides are TGTGCCAGCAGCTCCTATTACGGCAATACGCAGTATTTT.

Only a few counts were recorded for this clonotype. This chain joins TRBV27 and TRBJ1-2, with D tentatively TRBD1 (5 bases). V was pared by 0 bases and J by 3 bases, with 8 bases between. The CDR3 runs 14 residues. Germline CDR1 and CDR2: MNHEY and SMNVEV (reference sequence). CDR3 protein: CASSLSGAHYGYTF. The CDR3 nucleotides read TGTGCCAGCAGTTTATCAGGGGCCCACTATGGCTACACCTTC.

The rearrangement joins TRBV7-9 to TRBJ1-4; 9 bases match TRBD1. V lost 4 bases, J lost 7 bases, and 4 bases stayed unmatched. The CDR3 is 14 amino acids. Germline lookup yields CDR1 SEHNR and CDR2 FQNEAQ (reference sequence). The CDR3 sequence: CASSSDRGSEKLFF. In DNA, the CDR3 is TGTGCCAGCAGCTCCGACAGGGGGAGTGAAAAACTGTTTTTT.

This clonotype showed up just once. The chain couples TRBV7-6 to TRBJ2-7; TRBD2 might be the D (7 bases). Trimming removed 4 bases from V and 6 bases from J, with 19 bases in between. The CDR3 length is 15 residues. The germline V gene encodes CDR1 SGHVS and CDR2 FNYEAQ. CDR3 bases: TGTGCCAGCAGCTCCCAGGGGAGGGGGAGATTCGAGCAGTACTTC. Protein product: CASSSQGRGRFEQYF.

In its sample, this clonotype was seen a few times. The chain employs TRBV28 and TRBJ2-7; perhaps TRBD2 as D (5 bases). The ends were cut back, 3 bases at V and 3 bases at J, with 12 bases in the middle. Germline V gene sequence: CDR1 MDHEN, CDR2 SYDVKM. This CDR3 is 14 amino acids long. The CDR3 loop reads CASSFGGTRYEQYF. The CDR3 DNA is TGTGCCAGCAGTTTTGGAGGTACGCGCTACGAGCAGTACTTC.

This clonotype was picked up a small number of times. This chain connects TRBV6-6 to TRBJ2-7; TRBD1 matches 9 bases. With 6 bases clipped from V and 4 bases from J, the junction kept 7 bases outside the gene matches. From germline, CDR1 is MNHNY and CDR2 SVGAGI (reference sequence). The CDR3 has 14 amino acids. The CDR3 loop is CASRTGGGSYEQYF. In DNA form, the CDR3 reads TGTGCCAGCAGAACAGGGGGCGGTAGTTACGAGCAGTACTTC.

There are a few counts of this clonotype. The CDR3 DNA sequence: TGTGCCAGCAGTCCCCCGAAATGGGAGCAGTACTTC. Protein: CASSPPKWEQYF. V is TRBV6-2 or TRBV6-3 and J is TRBJ2-7; D is undetermined. The CDR3 has 12 amino acids. V shed 5 bases and J shed 7 bases, with 12 bases lying between them. Germline values: CDR1 MNHEY, CDR2 SVGEGT.

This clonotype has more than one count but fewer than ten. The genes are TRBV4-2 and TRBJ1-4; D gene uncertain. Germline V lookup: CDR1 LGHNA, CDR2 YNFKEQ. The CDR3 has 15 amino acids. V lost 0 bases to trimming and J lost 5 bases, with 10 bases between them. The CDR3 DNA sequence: TGTGCCAGCAGCCAAGAGATAAGGAGAAATGAAAAACTGTTTTTT. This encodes CASSQEIRRNEKLFF.

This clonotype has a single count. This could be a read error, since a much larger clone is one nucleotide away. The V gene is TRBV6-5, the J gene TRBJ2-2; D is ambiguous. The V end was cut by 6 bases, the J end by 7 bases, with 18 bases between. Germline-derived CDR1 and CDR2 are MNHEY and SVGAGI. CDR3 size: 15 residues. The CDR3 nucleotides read TGTGCCAGCAGAGTAGGACCCTCAAATGACGGGGAGCTGTTTTTT. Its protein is CASRVGPSNDGELFF.

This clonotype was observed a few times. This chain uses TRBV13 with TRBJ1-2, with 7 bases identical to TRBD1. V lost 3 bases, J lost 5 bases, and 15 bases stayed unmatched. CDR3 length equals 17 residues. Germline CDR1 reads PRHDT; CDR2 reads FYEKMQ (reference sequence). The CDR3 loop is CASSLRDRNPGGYGYTF. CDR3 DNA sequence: TGTGCCAGCAGCTTGCGGGACAGAAATCCCGGGGGGTATGGCTACACCTTC.

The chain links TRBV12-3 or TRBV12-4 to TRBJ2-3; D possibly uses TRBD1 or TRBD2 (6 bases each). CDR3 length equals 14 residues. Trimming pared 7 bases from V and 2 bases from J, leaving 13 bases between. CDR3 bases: TGTGCCAGCACCGCGGGACACTCCACAGATACGCAGTATTTT. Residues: CASTAGHSTDTQYF.